A single sample gave rise to the 14 T cell receptor beta chains below, sequenced in a study of shared clonotypes between healthy human individuals. Generated by immunoSEQ multiplex PCR, the TCRdb table keeps only in-frame clones and is missing some. The repertoire holds more than 850,000 clones, more than 75% seen once, with around 0.47% in the top ten. Sequencing used memory CD4+ T cells from PBMCs. The subset here: CD45RA-negative fraction. Receptors were obtained from a man aged 18 to 30 in good health. Some clones in this sample may be carry-over from other donors' samples.

The V gene is TRBV28, the J gene TRBJ1-2; D gene unclear. Germline values: CDR1 MDHEN, CDR2 SYDVKM. Trimming pared 8 bases from V and 0 bases from J, leaving 13 bases between. This CDR3 has 14 residues. The CDR3 nucleotides read TGTGCCAGCTTTGATCTCCAGGCTAACTATGGCTACACCTTC. Translated, it gives CASFDLQANYGYTF.

The V gene is TRBV4-2, the J gene TRBJ2-2; 9 bases are a match to TRBD2. J lost 4 bases, V lost 4 bases, and 7 bases had no gene match. Germline V lookup: CDR1 LGHNA, CDR2 YNFKEQ. The CDR3 spans 16 residues. In nucleotides, the CDR3 is TGTGCCAGCAGCCGTAGCGGGAGAGCGAGCACCGGGGAGCTGTTTTTT. It specifies CASSRSGRASTGELFF.

This clone has more than one count but fewer than ten. The rearrangement uses TRBV30 and TRBJ1-4, with a weak D call TRBD1 (5 bases). V was clipped by 8 bases and J by 4 bases, with 11 bases between them. The CDR3 spans 12 residues. In germline, CDR1 is GTSNPN, CDR2 SVGIG (reference sequence). The CDR3 DNA reads TGTGCCCGGGGGGGGATTAATGAAAAACTGTTTTTT. Protein sequence: CARGGINEKLFF.

This rearrangement joins TRBV7-8 to TRBJ2-5; 7 bases are shared with TRBD2. V was pared by 5 bases and J by 5 bases, with 8 bases of the junction left unmatched. CDR3 length: 14 amino acids. Germline lookup yields CDR1 SGHVS and CDR2 FQNEAQ. The CDR3 bases are TGTGCCAGCAGCCCAGGTGGGGGAGGGGAGACCCAGTACTTC. Protein product: CASSPGGGGETQYF.

This clone was recorded once. The chain links TRBV4-1 to TRBJ2-1, with 10 bases aligning to TRBD2. V lost 0 bases, J lost 15 bases, and 8 bases stayed unmatched. Germline assignment: CDR1 MGHRA and CDR2 YSYEKL. The CDR3 loop spans 14 amino acids. This chain's CDR3 is CASSQEAAGGPWFF. Here the CDR3 DNA reads TGCGCCAGCAGCCAAGAGGCAGCGGGAGGGCCTTGGTTCTTC.

The chain uses TRBV5-1 and TRBJ2-1; TRBD2 agrees at 10 bases. CDR1 SGHRS and CDR2 YFSETQ come from the germline V gene. Trimming removed 4 bases from V and 2 bases from J; junction bases left unmatched: 6. This CDR3 is 16 amino acids long. The CDR3 DNA is TGCGCCAGCAGCCCTTTCACTAGCGGGACCTACAATGAGCAGTTCTTC. It encodes CASSPFTSGTYNEQFF.

The chain links TRBV7-2 to TRBJ2-7, with D tentatively TRBD1 (5 bases). The V gene lost 4 bases and the J gene lost 3 bases, with 13 bases spanning the gap. Per the germline V gene, CDR1 is SGHTA and CDR2 is FQGNSA. The CDR3 length is 14 residues. CDR3 residues: CASSSGWGYYEQYF. The CDR3, as DNA: TGTGCCAGCAGCTCAGGGTGGGGATACTACGAGCAGTACTTC.

The chain combines TRBV6-5 with TRBJ1-1; TRBD1 matches 7 bases. Looked up from germline, CDR1 is MNHEY and CDR2 is SVGAGI. The CDR3 contains 13 residues. J lost 3 bases, V lost 11 bases, and 9 bases had no gene match. This CDR3 reads CAAGRQGDTEAFF. CDR3 DNA sequence: TGTGCCGCCGGCCGACAGGGCGACACTGAAGCTTTCTTT.

The chain couples TRBV7-2 to TRBJ2-5; 9 bases fit TRBD2. Germline CDR1 and CDR2: SGHTA and FQGNSA. The CDR3 runs 15 residues. V shed 4 bases, J shed 2 bases, and the junction held 5 bases outside the gene matches. For the CDR3, the DNA is TGTGCCAGCAGCTCCGGACTAGCGCTTCAAGAGACCCAGTACTTC. It codes for CASSSGLALQETQYF.

The CDR3 DNA is TGTGCCAGCAGTGGAGTATTTGGCTGGGGGGCGCCTGACAAAGATACGCAGTATTTT. Its protein is CASSGVFGWGAPDKDTQYF. The genes are TRBV2 and TRBJ2-3, with D perhaps assigned TRBD1 or TRBD2 (6 bases each). This CDR3 has 19 amino acids. With 4 bases removed from V and 5 bases from J, the gap between germline ends came to 28 bases. Germline assignment: CDR1 SNHLY and CDR2 FYNNEI. Full variable domain (missing parts from reference TRBV2 and TRBJ2-3): EPEVTQTPSHQVTQMGQEVILRCVPISNHLYFYWYRQILGQKVEFLVSFYNNEISEKSEIFDDQFSVERPDGSNFTLKIRSTKLEDSAMYFCASSGVFGWGAPDKDTQYFGPGTRLTVL.

The J gene is TRBJ2-5, the V gene TRBV30, with TRBD2 matching over 10 bases. The CDR3 covers 14 residues. Germline-derived CDR1 and CDR2 are GTSNPN and SVGIG (reference sequence). V shed 4 bases and J 5 bases; nucleotides not matched to a gene: 7. This CDR3 is CAWKPAGGFETQYF. The CDR3 nucleotides are TGTGCCTGGAAACCAGCGGGAGGGTTCGAGACCCAGTACTTC.

This clone showed up just once. The chain recombines TRBV10-3 with TRBJ2-7; D not certain. Trimming took off 6 bases at V and 3 bases at J, with 12 bases between the two ends. The germline gives CDR1 ENHRY, CDR2 SYGVKD. The CDR3 is 13 amino acids. The CDR3 here is CAISPMDGYEQYF. The CDR3 DNA is TGTGCCATCAGCCCCATGGACGGCTACGAGCAGTACTTC.

CDR3 in amino acids: CASSQGMDRGHYEQYF. For the CDR3, the DNA is TGCGCCAGCAGCCAAGGTATGGACAGGGGCCACTACGAGCAGTACTTC. J is TRBJ2-7 and V is TRBV4-1; 9 bases are a match to TRBD1. Germline V lookup: CDR1 MGHRA, CDR2 YSYEKL. V trimming: 1 base; J trimming: 3 bases; junction bases outside the gene matches: 7. CDR3 size: 16 residues.

The chain carries TRBV5-1 and TRBJ1-1; TRBD1 might be the D (6 bases). CDR1 and CDR2 (germline): SGHRS, YFSETQ. The CDR3 sequence is 14 residues long. V was trimmed by 4 bases and J by 6 bases, leaving 16 bases between them. CDR3 sequence reads: CASSRAGAVAEAFF. The CDR3 coding sequence is TGCGCCAGCAGCCGGGCAGGGGCGGTCGCTGAAGCTTTCTTT. The full variable domain, its missing parts supplied by reference TRBV5-1 and TRBJ1-1, is KAGVTQTPRYLIKTRGQQVTLSCSPISGHRSVSWYQQTPGQGLQFLFEYFSETQRNKGNFPGRFSGRQFSNSRSEMNVSTLELGDSALYLCASSRAGAVAEAFFGQGTRLTVV.